This T cell receptor (beta chain) originates from a study of blood T cells in healthy people across ages. Primers used in a second PCR of roughly 6 to 12 cycles were a sample-barcoded 5' primer and a J-beta primer mix. MiXCR, applied by TCRdb to the 5' RACE reads, yields one record per CDR3 protein. Of about 650,000 distinct CDR3 sequences listed, more than 45% were seen once; the top ten hold approximately 13%. This CDR3 is 18 amino acids long. Germline V gene data show CDR1 as DFQATT and CDR2 as SNEGSKA (reference sequence). Losses at the gene ends were 0 bases for V and 1 base for J; bases not matched to a gene: 7. This clonotype has a single count.

This clonotype was sampled from a woman older than 75 in good health. The chain uses TRBV20-1 and TRBJ2-5, with 14 bases that match TRBD2. The sample was blood. The CDR3 sequence: CSAREGLAGVRAQETQYF. Here the CDR3 DNA reads TGCAGTGCTAGAGAGGGACTAGCGGGGGTGAGGGCCCAAGAGACCCAGTACTTC.